This TCR beta chain was captured in a study of blood T cells in healthy people across ages. Whole-study findings and limits: Researchers report that TCR beta diversity correlated strongly with naive T cell percentage.

Combining a sample-barcoded 5' primer with a J-beta primer mix, a second PCR ran for roughly 6 to 12 cycles. TCRdb reprocessed the 5' RACE reads with MiXCR, giving one entry per CDR3 protein. The data contain about 1,600,000 distinct CDR3 sequences, 35% to 45% of them seen just once; the ten biggest clones take up 7% to 9.5%. This clonotype was observed many times. Its antigen is as yet unknown. Germline V lookup: CDR1 DFQATT, CDR2 SNEGSKA (reference sequence). The CDR3 extends over 19 amino acids. V lost 2 bases to trimming and J lost 3 bases, with 27 bases between them. This chain joins TRBV20-1 and TRBJ2-3, with D maybe TRBD1 (8 bases). This receptor was obtained from a woman aged 18-29 years in good health. The specimen sequenced was blood. CDR3 nucleotide sequence: TGCAGTGCTAGACAACAGTTCCTCGACAGGGGAGGGCGGACAGATACGCAGTATTTT. Translating gives CSARQQFLDRGGRTDTQYF.